A selection of T cell receptor beta chains follows, all from one sample in a study of shared clonotypes between healthy human individuals. Profiled with immunoSEQ multiplex PCR; TCRdb holds only in-frame clones, not every one. Among around 2.1 million clones listed, under 97% were seen once. Source material: naive CD4+ T cells sorted from blood. These receptors all come from a man between 18 and 29 years old in good health. The CDR3 runs from the conserved cysteine through the conserved F or W. The D gene is left open where the match is weak. Size values are once, few and many counts, or a class for expanded clones, and some rows have none.

v_gene	j_gene	d_gene	abundance	CDR3nt	CDR3aa
TRBV29-1	TRBJ1-1	.	.	TGCAGCGTCCACTGGGGAGTCATGAACACTGAAGCTTTCTTT	CSVHWGVMNTEAFF
TRBV12-2	TRBJ2-7	.	few	TGTGCAGTCGTGGAGCGGGCCTCCTACGAGCAGTACTTC	CAVVERASYEQYF
TRBV28	TRBJ1-1	.	.	TGTGCCAGCAGATATAATCCCGGAGGAGGGTGCGACTTT	CASRYNPGGGCDF
TRBV27	TRBJ2-1	TRBD2	.	TGTGCCAGCAGTCCTCGGCGACTAGCGGTGCCTAGCAATGAGCAGTTCTTC	CASSPRRLAVPSNEQFF
TRBV19	TRBJ1-3	.	.	TGTGCCTCGGGGGCAACTTCTGGAAACACCATATATTTT	CASGATSGNTIYF
TRBV6-5	TRBJ1-4	.	.	TGTGCCAGCAGTTACTCGGTGCCAGGGATTGAAAAACTGTTTTTT	CASSYSVPGIEKLFF
TRBV5-1	TRBJ2-3	TRBD1	once	TGCGCCAGCAGCACCGGGACAGCCCACACAGATACGCAGTATTTT	CASSTGTAHTDTQYF
TRBV19	TRBJ1-5	.	.	TGTGCCAGTAAGGACGGGCAGATTAGCAATCAGCCCCAGCATTTT	CASKDGQISNQPQHF
TRBV5-1	TRBJ1-1	TRBD1	.	TGCGCCAGCAGCTTGGCCAGGACAGGTGAACTTCCTAACAACACTGAAGCTTTCTTT	CASSLARTGELPNNTEAFF
TRBV2	TRBJ2-5	.	.	TGTGCCAGCAAGCCAACCCTAGCGATACTAGAGACCCAGTACTTC	CASKPTLAILETQYF
TRBV5-6	TRBJ2-1	.	.	TGTGCCAGCAGCATCAGAGGTACATATTCCTACAATGAGCAGTTCTTC	CASSIRGTYSYNEQFF
TRBV18	TRBJ2-5	TRBD1	once	TGTGCCAGCTCGCCTGGGACAGGGGGTCGAGAGACCCAGTACTTC	CASSPGTGGRETQYF
TRBV19	TRBJ2-5	.	.	TGTGCCAGTAGTATAGTTCGGGGGCAAGAGACCCAGTACTTC	CASSIVRGQETQYF
TRBV19	TRBJ1-1	.	.	TGTGCCAGAGAAGGCGGGGGGAACACTGAAGCTTTCTTT	CAREGGGNTEAFF
TRBV30	TRBJ1-5	.	.	TGTGCCTGGAGTGTGGACACGGGCTTCAATCAGCCCCAGCATTTT	CAWSVDTGFNQPQHF
TRBV25-1	TRBJ2-1	TRBD1	.	TGTGCCAGCAGTCTGACAGGGCCCTACAATGAGCAGTTCTTC	CASSLTGPYNEQFF
TRBV20-1	TRBJ1-1	.	.	TGCGCCGGCCAGAAGAACACTGAAGCTTTCTTT	CAGQKNTEAFF
TRBV18	TRBJ1-4	.	.	TGTGCCAGCTCACCATACCGGGATGAAAAACTGTTTTTT	CASSPYRDEKLFF